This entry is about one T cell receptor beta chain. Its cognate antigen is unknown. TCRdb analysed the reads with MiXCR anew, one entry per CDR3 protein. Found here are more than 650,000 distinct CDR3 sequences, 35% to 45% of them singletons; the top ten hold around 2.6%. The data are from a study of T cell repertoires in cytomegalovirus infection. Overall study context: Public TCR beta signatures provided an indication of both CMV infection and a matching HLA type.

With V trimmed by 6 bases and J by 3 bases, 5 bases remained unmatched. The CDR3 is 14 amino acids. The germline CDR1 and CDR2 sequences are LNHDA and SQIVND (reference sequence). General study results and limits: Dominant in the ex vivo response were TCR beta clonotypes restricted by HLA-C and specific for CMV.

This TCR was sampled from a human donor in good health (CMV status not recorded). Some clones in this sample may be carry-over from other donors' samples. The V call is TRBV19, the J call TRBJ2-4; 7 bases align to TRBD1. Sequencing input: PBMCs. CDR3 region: CASRNYRGKNIQYF. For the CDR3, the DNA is TGTGCCAGTAGGAACTACAGGGGCAAAAACATTCAGTACTTC.